This TCR beta chain was profiled in a study of T-cell memory formation after mild COVID-19 (dated by TCRdb to the early 2020s). Concerning the study at large: TCR sequence clusters from the two donors were found to be largely donor specific. In two donors, T-cell clones that expanded and contracted after mild COVID-19 were tracked by sequencing TCRalpha and TCRbeta repertoires over time. The cohort was made up of two young adult volunteers, one female and one male, who were previously healthy.

Ficoll-Paque density gradient centrifugation was used to isolate PBMCs. Summary of the overall study and its limitations: Contracting CD4+ clones were located mainly in the CM and EM memory subsets, whereas CD8+ clones were found to be enriched in EMRA. Balanced CD4/CD8 phenotypes were observed for clones contracting from day 15 to 85, whereas a bias towards CD4+ was observed for a second wave of clones expanding from day 15 to 37. Some responding clones were detected in pre-infection memory, suggesting pre-existing cross-reactive memory T cells joined the SARS-CoV-2 response. SARS-CoV-2 specificity of the second-wave clones peaking on day 37 was not confirmed. Only a couple of mild cases were covered in the study, and larger cohorts including severe cases with pre-infection samples were considered necessary.

The sample holds a few counts of this clonotype. Its target antigen remains unknown. Nothing much larger sits one base from this clone, and base qualities are not available. The sample was run on an Illumina NovaSeq 6000. Using 5'RACE with constant-segment primers, TCRalpha and TCRbeta cDNA libraries were constructed, with sample barcodes and unique molecular identifiers added in the process. Trizol reagent was used to extract RNA from every sample. Library amplification was performed in two PCR steps, and a second sample barcode and Illumina TruSeq adapters were introduced in the second step. Libraries were sequenced on an Illumina NovaSeq with 2 x 150 bp paired-end reads. For the original study's pipeline: The reads were demultiplexed and collapsed into UMI-guided consensus sequences using migec v1.2.7. Using mixcr v2.1.11, UMI consensuses were aligned to TRA and TRB V and J templates and then assembled into clonotypes. Expanded or contracted clonotypes were those called significant by both edgeR and NoisET, with noise models trained on biological replicates. For edgeR calls, the thresholds were a false discovery rate-adjusted p below 0.01 and a log2 fold-change of 1. As an exploratory analysis of dynamics, max-normalized trajectories of the 1000 most abundant clonotypes were examined by PCA with hierarchical clustering. Separately sequenced CD4+ and CD8+ repertoires were used to assign a CD4 or CD8 phenotype to each responding clone. The raw public data were reprocessed by TCRdb itself: fastp quality trimming at Q25, MiXCR clonotype calling, in-frame beta chains only. Rows are combined by CDR3 protein, so each entry shows the most common genes and DNA. TCRdb, rather than the study authors, made the V and J calls. In this sample the table shows around 250,000 distinct CDR3 sequences, 15% of which occur a single time. Of the sample, 2.1% falls within the top ten clones.

The sequence was collected from an adult woman who had mild COVID-19 (a few samples of this study predate the infection). The sample titles of this study are shuffled in the database, so cell type and time point are left out; the donor was told from shared clones. The material sequenced was PBMCs or a T cell subset sorted from them (not recorded which).

The DNA sequence is as follows: TGTGCCACCCAAAGGGCCTACGAGCAGTACTTC. It specifies CATQRAYEQYF. The sequence is built from TRBV21-1 and TRBJ2-7. TRBV21-1 is labeled a pseudogene. There are 11 amino acids in the CDR3, from cysteine to phenylalanine inclusive. The retained sequence is limited to the CDR3, 33 bases, with the frame set at the first base.